What follows are 11 T cell receptor beta chains derived from one specimen sequenced in a study of tissue T cells after allogeneic stem cell transplantation. Using immunoSEQ multiplex PCR, the repertoire was profiled, and TCRdb retains in-frame clones only, with some absent. The sample lists around 9,000 clones; roughly 45% were seen once. The sample's time point: mouse harvest day 7 after allogeneic transplant. The graft held 10^6 splenic CD5+ T cells and 10^7 T-cell-depleted bone marrow cells. Sequencing input: skin. These receptor sequences come from a female BALB/c mouse given C57BL/6 T cells with graft-versus-host disease after an allogeneic hematopoietic cell transplant.

Details on this clone: Genes here carry mouse names. The read finishes 1 residue shy of the CDR3 end, and the germline J gene is used to complete it. The J gene is TRBJ1-1, the V gene TRBV3; perhaps TRBD1 as D (5 bases). Per germline, CDR1 SNHLY and CDR2 FYNGKV (reference sequence). The CDR3 covers 13 residues. Trimming pared 2 bases from V and 1 base from J, leaving 5 bases between. The CDR3 bases that were read are TGTGCCAGCAGCTTACAGGGAAACACAGAAGTCTTC. Translated: CASSLQGNTEVF. The full-length CDR3 reads as CASSLQGNTEVFF.

This clone was observed a few times. Each gene name is a mouse one. The read halts 1 residue ahead of the CDR3 end, with the missing end drawn from the germline J gene. This rearrangement joins TRBV26 to TRBJ1-1; 8 bases agree with TRBD1. The CDR3 length is 14 residues. The germline CDR1 and CDR2 sequences are KGHPV and FQNQEV (reference sequence). After removal of 4 bases from V and 3 bases from J, the junction contained 4 bases not matched to a gene. CDR3 in amino acids: CASSPPGGYTEVFF. Incomplete CDR3 DNA: TGTGCCAGCAGTCCACCAGGGGGCTACACAGAAGTCTTC.

To note about this clone: The listed genes are named as in mouse. Partial CDR3 DNA: TGTGCTAGCAGTTTATCTGGGTGGAACACAGAAGTCTTC. Amino acids: CASSLSGWNTEVF. The whole CDR3 sequence is CASSLSGWNTEVFF. This chain joins TRBV29 and TRBJ1-1; D unresolved. The read halts 1 residue ahead of the CDR3 end, with the missing end drawn from the germline J gene. V was trimmed by 0 bases and J by 1 base, leaving 6 bases between them. The CDR3 is 14 amino acids. CDR1 and CDR2 (germline): MSHET, SYDVDS. The full variable domain, rest sourced from reference TRBV29 and TRBJ1-1, is DMKVTQMPRYLIKRMGENVLLECGQDMSHETMYWYRQDPGLGLQLIYISYDVDSNSEGDIPKGYRVSRKKREHFSLILDSAKTNQTSVYFCASSLSGWNTEVFFGKGTRLTVV.

Worth noting for this clone: Germline and genes: mouse. Read data end 1 residue before the CDR3 end; the end is taken from the germline J gene. This rearrangement joins TRBV31 to TRBJ2-5; a weak D match, TRBD2 (7 bases). Trimming left V 4 bases short and J 4 bases short, with 15 bases between. Per germline, CDR1 GKSSPN and CDR2 SITVG. The CDR3 runs 14 residues. The sequenced CDR3 bases are TGTGCCTGGATTCCCCCGGGGGGCGAAGACACCCAGTAC. Encoded protein: CAWIPPGGEDTQY. The whole CDR3 sequence is CAWIPPGGEDTQYF.

As concerns this clone: The listed genes are named as in mouse. Coverage ceases 1 residue before the CDR3 finishes, and the germline J gene fills in the end. The gene calls are TRBV17 and TRBJ2-7; 10 positions match TRBD1. Looked up from germline, CDR1 is MNHDT and CDR2 is YYDKIL. The CDR3 is 13 amino acids. V gave up 3 bases and J gave up 5 bases; unmatched junction bases: 1. CDR3: CASSRGTGDEQYF. The DNA read from the CDR3 is TGTGCTAGCAGTAGGGGGACAGGGGATGAACAGTAC.

This clone was seen a few times. The germline and genes are mouse ones. Read sequence stops 1 residue before the CDR3 end, and the germline J gene provides the missing end. J is TRBJ2-3 and V is TRBV26; 10 positions match TRBD1. This CDR3 spans 17 amino acids. Germline CDR1 KGHPV, CDR2 FQNQEV (reference sequence). The J segment lost 1 base and the V segment lost 4 bases, leaving 8 bases of the junction unmatched. CDR3 bases read: TGTGCCAGCAGTCCCCGGACAGGGGGTAGCGGTGCAGAAACGCTGTAT. Amino acids: CASSPRTGGSGAETLY. The entire CDR3 sequence reads CASSPRTGGSGAETLYF.

For this clone: The genes are named according to mouse. The read gets to within 1 residue of the CDR3 end, and the germline J gene fills in the rest. The chain joins TRBV16 to TRBJ1-1, with D tentatively TRBD1 (5 bases). Trimming took off 0 bases at V and 4 bases at J, with 9 bases between the two ends. From germline, CDR1 is SGHSA and CDR2 FRNQAP. This CDR3 contains 14 residues. The sequenced part of the CDR3 DNA is TGTGCAAGCAGCTTAGATACCGGGACCACAGAAGTCTTC. It is translated as CASSLDTGTTEVF. The whole CDR3 reads CASSLDTGTTEVFF.

About this clone itself: Mouse germline and gene names are used. The CDR3 is CASSLRGNSGNTLYF. CDR3 DNA (partial): TGTGCCAGCAGTCTGCGAGGGAATTCTGGAAATACGCTCTAT. The rearrangement uses TRBV26 and TRBJ1-3, with D uncertain. The read comes to an end 1 residue before the CDR3 does, leaving the germline J gene to fill in the end. With 2 bases removed from V and 0 bases from J, the gap between germline ends came to 8 bases. Germline V lookup: CDR1 KGHPV, CDR2 FQNQEV (reference sequence). CDR3 size: 15 residues.

This clone was observed a handful of times. Here the gene names and germline are mouse. From the germline J gene comes the end of the CDR3, since the read stops 1 residue before it. The chain carries TRBV3 and TRBJ1-3; 11 nucleotides line up with TRBD1. The ends lost 5 bases at V and 4 bases at J; junction bases unmatched: 4. The CDR3 sequence is 15 residues long. CDR1 and CDR2 (germline): SNHLY, FYNGKV (reference sequence). CDR3 DNA (partial): TGTGCCAGCAGCCAGGACAGGGGGCGAGGAAATACGCTCTAT. Its translation is CASSQDRGRGNTLY. The CDR3 reads in full as CASSQDRGRGNTLYF.

On this clone: Gene names follow the mouse nomenclature. Read coverage stops 1 residue before the CDR3 terminus; the germline J gene supplies the remainder. V usage is TRBV19 and J usage is TRBJ2-4, with 10 positions matching TRBD2. V shed 6 bases, J shed 1 base, and the junction held 5 bases outside the gene matches. CDR3 length equals 15 residues. Germline loops: CDR1 FNHDT, CDR2 SITEND (reference sequence). The CDR3: CASTGLGAGQNTLYF. The sequenced CDR3 bases are TGTGCCAGCACCGGACTGGGGGCGGGTCAAAACACCTTGTAC.

On this clone itself: Gene labels here are mouse ones. With the read ending 1 residue before the CDR3 end, the germline J gene is used to fill in that end. This rearrangement joins TRBV26 to TRBJ1-4, with TRBD1 as a possible D gene (5 bases). This CDR3 is built from 14 residues. Deletions cut 6 bases from V and 0 bases from J, with 8 bases between. Germline values: CDR1 KGHPV, CDR2 FQNQEV (reference sequence). The sequenced part of the CDR3 DNA is TGTGCCAGCAGGCAGGGAATTTCCAACGAAAGATTATTT. Protein sequence: CASRQGISNERLF. The whole CDR3 protein is CASRQGISNERLFF.